This T cell receptor beta chain was obtained from a study of T cell changes during pregnancy in multiple sclerosis. Sequencing was performed with immunoSEQ multiplex PCR; in TCRdb, only in-frame clones are kept and a portion is missing. The table lists tens of thousands of clones, more than 90% of them singletons. J gave up 7 bases and V 4 bases, and 11 bases lay outside the gene matches. The CDR3 is 16 residues long. The germline gives CDR1 SGHTS, CDR2 YDEGEE. The sample holds one count of this clone. This clonotype was sampled from a female donor with multiple sclerosis, enrolled in a pregnancy study. The gene calls are TRBV5-8 and TRBJ2-1; 10 bases line up with TRBD1. The sequencing used CD4+ T cells from peripheral blood mononuclear cells, collected before pregnancy. Written as DNA, the CDR3 is TGTGCCAGCAGCCACCAACCGGGACAGGGGATGAATGAGCAGTTCTTC. Translating gives CASSHQPGQGMNEQFF.